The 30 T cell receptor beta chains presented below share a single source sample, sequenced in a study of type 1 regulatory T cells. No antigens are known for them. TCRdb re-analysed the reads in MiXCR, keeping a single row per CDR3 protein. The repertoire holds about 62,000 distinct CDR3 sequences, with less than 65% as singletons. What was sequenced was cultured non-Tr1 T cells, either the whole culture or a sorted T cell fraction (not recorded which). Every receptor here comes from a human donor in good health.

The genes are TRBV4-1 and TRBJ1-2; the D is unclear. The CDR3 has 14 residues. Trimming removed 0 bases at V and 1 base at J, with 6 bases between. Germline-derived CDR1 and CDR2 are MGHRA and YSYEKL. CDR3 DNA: TGCGCCAGCAGCCAAGATAGTGGTAACTATGGCTACACCTTC. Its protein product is CASSQDSGNYGYTF.

CDR3 DNA sequence: TGTGCCAGCAGTCCTTCGGTAGGAGGAGAGACCCAGTACTTC. The encoded protein is CASSPSVGGETQYF. The V and J genes are TRBV2 and TRBJ2-5; weak D call: TRBD2 (5 bases). This CDR3 has 14 amino acids. The germline gives CDR1 SNHLY, CDR2 FYNNEI. Between the trimmed V and J ends, which lost 5 bases and 4 bases, there was a span of 14 bases.

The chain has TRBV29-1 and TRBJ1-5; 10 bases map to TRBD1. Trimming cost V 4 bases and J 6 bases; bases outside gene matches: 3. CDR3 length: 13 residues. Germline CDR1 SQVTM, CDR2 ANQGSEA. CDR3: CSVGQGAIQPQHF. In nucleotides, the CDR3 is TGCAGCGTTGGACAGGGGGCCATTCAGCCCCAGCATTTT.

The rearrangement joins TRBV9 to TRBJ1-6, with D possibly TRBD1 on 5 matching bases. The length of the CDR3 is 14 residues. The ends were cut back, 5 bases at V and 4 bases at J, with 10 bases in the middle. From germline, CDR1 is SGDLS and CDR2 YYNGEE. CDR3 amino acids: CASSGSGYNSPLHF. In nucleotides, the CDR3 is TGTGCCAGCAGTGGTTCAGGGTATAATTCACCCCTCCACTTT. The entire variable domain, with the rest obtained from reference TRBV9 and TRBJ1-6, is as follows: DSGVTQTPKHLITATGQRVTLRCSPRSGDLSVYWYQQSLDQGLQFLIQYYNGEERAKGNILERFSAQQFPDLHSELNLSSLELGDSALYFCASSGSGYNSPLHFGNGTRLTVT.

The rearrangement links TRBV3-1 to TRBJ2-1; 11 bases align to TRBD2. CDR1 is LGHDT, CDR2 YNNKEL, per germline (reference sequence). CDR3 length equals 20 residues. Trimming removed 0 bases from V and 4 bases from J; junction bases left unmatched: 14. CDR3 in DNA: TGTGCCAGCAGCCAAGATTTGGCTAGCGGGAGGACCAGTAATTACAATGAGCAGTTCTTC. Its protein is CASSQDLASGRTSNYNEQFF.

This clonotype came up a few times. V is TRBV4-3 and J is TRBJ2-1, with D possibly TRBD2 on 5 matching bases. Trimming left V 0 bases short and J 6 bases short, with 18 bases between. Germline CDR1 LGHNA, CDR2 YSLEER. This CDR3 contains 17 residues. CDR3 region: CASSQEGSGTRSNEQFF. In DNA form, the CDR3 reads TGCGCCAGCAGCCAAGAGGGAAGCGGCACCAGGAGCAATGAGCAGTTCTTC.

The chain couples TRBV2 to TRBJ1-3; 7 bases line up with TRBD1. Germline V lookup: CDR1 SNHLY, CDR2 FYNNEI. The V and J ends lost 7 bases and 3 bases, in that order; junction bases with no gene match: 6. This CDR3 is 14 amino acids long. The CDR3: CASIYDRDGNTIYF. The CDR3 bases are TGTGCCAGCATCTACGACAGGGATGGAAACACCATATATTTT. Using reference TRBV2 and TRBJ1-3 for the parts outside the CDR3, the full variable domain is EPEVTQTPSHQVTQMGQEVILRCVPISNHLYFYWYRQILGQKVEFLVSFYNNEISEKSEIFDDQFSVERPDGSNFTLKIRSTKLEDSAMYFCASIYDRDGNTIYFGEGSWLTVV.

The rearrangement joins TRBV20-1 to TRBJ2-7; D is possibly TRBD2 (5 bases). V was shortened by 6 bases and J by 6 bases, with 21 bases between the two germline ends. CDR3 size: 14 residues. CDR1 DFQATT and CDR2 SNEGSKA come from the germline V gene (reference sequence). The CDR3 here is CSALFGVRGLEQYF. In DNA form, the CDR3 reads TGCAGTGCCCTCTTCGGGGTAAGAGGCCTCGAGCAGTACTTC.

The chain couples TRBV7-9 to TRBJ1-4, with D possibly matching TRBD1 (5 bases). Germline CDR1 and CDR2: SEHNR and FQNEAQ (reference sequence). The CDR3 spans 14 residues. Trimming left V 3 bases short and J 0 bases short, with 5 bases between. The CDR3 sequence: CASSFRATNEKLFF. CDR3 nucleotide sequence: TGTGCCAGCAGCTTCAGGGCAACTAATGAAAAACTGTTTTTT.

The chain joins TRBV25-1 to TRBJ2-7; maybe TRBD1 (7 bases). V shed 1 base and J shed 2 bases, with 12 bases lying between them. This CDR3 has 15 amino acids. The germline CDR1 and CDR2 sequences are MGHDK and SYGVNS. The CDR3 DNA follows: TGTGCCAGCAGTGAATTCAGGGGGGACGCCTACGAGCAGTACTTC. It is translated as CASSEFRGDAYEQYF.

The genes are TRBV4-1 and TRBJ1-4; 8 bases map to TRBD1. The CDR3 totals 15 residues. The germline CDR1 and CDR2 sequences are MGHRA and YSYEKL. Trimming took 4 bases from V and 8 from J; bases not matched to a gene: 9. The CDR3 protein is CASSPPGQEEEKLFF. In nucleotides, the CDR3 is TGCGCCAGCAGCCCGCCGGGACAGGAGGAAGAAAAACTGTTTTTT.

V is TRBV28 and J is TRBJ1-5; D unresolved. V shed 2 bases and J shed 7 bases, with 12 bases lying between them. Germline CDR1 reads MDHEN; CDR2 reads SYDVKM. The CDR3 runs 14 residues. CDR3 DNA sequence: TGTGCCAGCAGTTTAGAGTTGGGCCCACAGCCCCAGCATTTT. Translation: CASSLELGPQPQHF.

This CDR3 is CASSSGGGGNADTQYF. Written as DNA, the CDR3 is TGTGCCAGCAGCTCCGGGGGAGGCGGGAATGCAGATACGCAGTATTTT. The rearrangement links TRBV7-2 to TRBJ2-3, with D possibly being TRBD2 (6 bases). Germline V lookup: CDR1 SGHTA, CDR2 FQGNSA. Trimming removed 4 bases from V and 4 bases from J, with 18 bases in between. The CDR3 is made up of 16 amino acids.

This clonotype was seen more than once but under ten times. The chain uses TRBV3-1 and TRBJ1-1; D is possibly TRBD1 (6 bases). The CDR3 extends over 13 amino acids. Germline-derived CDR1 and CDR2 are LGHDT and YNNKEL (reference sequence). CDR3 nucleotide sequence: TGTGCTACAGCTGCACTAGGGGGCACTGAAGCTTTCTTT. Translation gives CATAALGGTEAFF.

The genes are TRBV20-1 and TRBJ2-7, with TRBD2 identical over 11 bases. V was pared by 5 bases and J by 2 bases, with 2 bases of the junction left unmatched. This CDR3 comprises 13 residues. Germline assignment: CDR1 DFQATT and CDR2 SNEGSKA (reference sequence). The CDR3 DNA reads TGCAGTGCTTATAGCGGGAGGGCCTACGAGCAGTACTTC. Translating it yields CSAYSGRAYEQYF.

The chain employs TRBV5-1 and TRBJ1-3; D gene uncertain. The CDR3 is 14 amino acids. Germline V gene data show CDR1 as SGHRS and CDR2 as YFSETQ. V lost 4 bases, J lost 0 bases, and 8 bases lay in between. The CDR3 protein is CASSGETSGNTIYF. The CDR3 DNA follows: TGCGCCAGCAGCGGGGAGACCTCTGGAAACACCATATATTTT.

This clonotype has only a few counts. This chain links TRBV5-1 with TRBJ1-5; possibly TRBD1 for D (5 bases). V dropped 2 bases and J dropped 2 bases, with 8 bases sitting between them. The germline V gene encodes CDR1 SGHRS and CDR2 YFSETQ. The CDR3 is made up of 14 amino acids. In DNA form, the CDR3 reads TGCGCCAGCAGCTTCAGGGAAGGCAATCAGCCCCAGCATTTT. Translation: CASSFREGNQPQHF.

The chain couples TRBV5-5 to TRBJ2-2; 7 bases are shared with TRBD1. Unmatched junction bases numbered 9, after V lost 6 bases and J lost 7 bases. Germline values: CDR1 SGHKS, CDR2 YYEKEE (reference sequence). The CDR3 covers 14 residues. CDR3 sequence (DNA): TGTGCCAGCATCTTAGGGACAGTTGGCGGGGAGCTGTTTTTT. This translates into CASILGTVGGELFF.

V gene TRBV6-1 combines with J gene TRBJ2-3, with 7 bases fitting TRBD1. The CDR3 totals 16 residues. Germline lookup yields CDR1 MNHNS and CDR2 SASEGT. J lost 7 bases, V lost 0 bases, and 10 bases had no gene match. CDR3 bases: TGTGCCAGCAGTGAAGCTTCAGGGGGTATGAGACATACGCAGTATTTT. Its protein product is CASSEASGGMRHTQYF.

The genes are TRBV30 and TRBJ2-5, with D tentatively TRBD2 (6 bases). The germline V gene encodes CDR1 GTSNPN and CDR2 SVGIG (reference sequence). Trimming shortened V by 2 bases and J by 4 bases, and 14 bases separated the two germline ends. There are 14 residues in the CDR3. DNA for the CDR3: TGTGCCTGGAGTAGGTTTGGGGGAGGAGAGACCCAGTACTTC. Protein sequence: CAWSRFGGGETQYF.

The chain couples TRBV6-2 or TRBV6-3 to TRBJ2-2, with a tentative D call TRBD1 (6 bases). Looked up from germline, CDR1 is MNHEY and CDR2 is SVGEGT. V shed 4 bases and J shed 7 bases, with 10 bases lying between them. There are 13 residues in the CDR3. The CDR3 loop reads CASSSTRGGELFF. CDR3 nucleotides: TGTGCCAGCAGTTCCACCAGGGGCGGGGAGCTGTTTTTT.

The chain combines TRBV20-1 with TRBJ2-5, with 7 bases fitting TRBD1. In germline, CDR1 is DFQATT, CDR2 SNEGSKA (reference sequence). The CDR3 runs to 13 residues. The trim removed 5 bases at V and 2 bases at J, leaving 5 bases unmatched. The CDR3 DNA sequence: TGCAGTGCTCGAAGACAGGGACAAGAGACCCAGTACTTC. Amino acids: CSARRQGQETQYF.

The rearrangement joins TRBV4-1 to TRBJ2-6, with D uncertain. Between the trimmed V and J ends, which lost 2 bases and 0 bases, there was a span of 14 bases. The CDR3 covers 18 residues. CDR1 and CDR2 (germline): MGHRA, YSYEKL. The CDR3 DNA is TGCGCCAGCAGCCAAAGGACCTTAGCTAACTCTGGGGCCAACGTCCTGACTTTC. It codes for CASSQRTLANSGANVLTF.

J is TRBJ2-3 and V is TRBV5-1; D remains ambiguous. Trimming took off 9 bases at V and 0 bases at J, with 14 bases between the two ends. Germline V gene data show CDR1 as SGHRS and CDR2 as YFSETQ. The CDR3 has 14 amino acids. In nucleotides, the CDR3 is TGCGCCACCGGAATGGGCGGTAGCACAGATACGCAGTATTTT. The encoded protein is CATGMGGSTDTQYF.

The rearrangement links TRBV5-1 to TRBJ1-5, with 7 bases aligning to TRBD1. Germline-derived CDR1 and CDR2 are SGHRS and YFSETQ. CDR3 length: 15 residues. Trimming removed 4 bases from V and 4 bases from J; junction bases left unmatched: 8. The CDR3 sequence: CASSLTGDNNQPQHF. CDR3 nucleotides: TGCGCCAGCAGCCTTACAGGGGACAATAATCAGCCCCAGCATTTT.

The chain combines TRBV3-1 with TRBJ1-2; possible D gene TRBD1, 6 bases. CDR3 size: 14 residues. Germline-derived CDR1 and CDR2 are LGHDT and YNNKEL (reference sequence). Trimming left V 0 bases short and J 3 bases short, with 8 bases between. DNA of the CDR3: TGTGCCAGCAGCCAAGAAACAGGGCACTATGGCTACACCTTC. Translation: CASSQETGHYGYTF.

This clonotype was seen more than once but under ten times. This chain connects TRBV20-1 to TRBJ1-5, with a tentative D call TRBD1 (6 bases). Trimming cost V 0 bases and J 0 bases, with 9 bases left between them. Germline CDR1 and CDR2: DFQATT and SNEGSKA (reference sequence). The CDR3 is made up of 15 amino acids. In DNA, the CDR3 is TGCAGTGCTAGAGATTACAGGGATAGCAATCAGCCCCAGCATTTT. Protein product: CSARDYRDSNQPQHF.

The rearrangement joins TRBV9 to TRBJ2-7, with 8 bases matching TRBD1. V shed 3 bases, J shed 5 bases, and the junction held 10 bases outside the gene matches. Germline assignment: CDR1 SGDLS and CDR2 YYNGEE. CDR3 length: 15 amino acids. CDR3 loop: CASSDRTGRDHEQYF. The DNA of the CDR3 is TGTGCCAGCAGCGATAGGACAGGGAGAGACCACGAGCAGTACTTC.

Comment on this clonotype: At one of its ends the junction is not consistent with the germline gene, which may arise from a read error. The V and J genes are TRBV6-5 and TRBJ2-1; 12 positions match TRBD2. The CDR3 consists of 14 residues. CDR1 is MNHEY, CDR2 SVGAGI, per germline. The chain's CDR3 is CASSKTSGRNGQFF. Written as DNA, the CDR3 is TGTGCCAGCAGCAAGACTAGCGGGAGAAATGGGCAGTTCTTC.

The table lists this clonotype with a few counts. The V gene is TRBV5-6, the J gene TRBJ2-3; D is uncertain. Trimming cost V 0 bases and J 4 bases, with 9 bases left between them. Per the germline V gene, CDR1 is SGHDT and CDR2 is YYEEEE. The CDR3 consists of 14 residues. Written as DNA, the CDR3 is TGTGCCAGCAGCTTGGTAAAGGGCTCAGATACGCAGTATTTT. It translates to CASSLVKGSDTQYF.